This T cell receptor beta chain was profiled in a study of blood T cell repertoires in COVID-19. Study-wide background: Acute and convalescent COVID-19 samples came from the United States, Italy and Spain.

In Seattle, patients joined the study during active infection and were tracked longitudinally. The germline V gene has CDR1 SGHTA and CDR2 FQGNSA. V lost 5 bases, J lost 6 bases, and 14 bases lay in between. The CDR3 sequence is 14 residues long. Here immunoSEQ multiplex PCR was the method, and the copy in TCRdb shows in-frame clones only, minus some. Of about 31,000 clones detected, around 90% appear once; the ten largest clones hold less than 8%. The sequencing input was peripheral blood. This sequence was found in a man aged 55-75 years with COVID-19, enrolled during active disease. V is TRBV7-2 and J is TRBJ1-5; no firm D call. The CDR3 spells CASSVGDWRQPQHF. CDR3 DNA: TGTGCCAGCAGCGTGGGTGACTGGCGTCAGCCCCAGCATTTT.